The subject of this entry is one T cell receptor (beta chain). Its antigen is not known. This record belongs to a study of early T cells in non-severe SARS-CoV-2 infection. Across the whole study: Bulk RNA isolated from unsorted whole blood underwent sequencing; chains were not paired.

Unique molecular identifiers tagged individual cDNA molecules. A single record per CDR3 protein comes from TCRdb applying MiXCR to the 5' RACE reads. Of about 83,000 distinct CDR3 sequences detected, 10% to 15% appear once; the ten largest clones hold just over 6.5%. Findings of the study overall: Anti-spike CD8 responses were favored by VDJdb matching, which missed private and CD4 specificities.

The CDR3 totals 15 residues. V gave up 4 bases and J gave up 4 bases, with 11 bases separating them. Germline assignment: CDR1 LGHDT and CDR2 YNNKEL (reference sequence). The sample taken for sequencing was whole blood. The TCR was taken from an adult who was a healthcare worker with PCR-confirmed SARS-CoV-2 infection or an uninfected control (not recorded which). The chain joins TRBV3-1 to TRBJ2-6; D remains unclear. The CDR3 bases are TGTGCCAGCAGCCCTCACCGCCCCGGGGCCAACGTCCTGACTTTC. Its protein is CASSPHRPGANVLTF.